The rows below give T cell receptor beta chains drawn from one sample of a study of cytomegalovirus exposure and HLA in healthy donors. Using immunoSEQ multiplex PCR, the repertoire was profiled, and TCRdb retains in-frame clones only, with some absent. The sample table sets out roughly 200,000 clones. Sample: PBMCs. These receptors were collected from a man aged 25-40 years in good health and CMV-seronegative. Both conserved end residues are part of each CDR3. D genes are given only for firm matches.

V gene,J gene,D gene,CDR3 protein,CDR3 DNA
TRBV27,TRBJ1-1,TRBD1,CASSEGTGRVLTEAFF,TGTGCCAGCAGTGAAGGGACAGGGAGGGTATTAACTGAAGCTTTCTTT
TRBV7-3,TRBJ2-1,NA,CASSLAPRGNSYNEQFF,TGTGCCAGCAGCTTAGCTCCACGGGGTAACTCCTACAATGAGCAGTTCTTC
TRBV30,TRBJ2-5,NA,CAWSVLGAETQYF,TGTGCCTGGAGTGTACTAGGCGCAGAGACCCAGTACTTC
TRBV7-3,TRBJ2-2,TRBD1,CASSLGYRGFSGELFF,TGTGCCAGCAGCTTAGGGTACAGGGGTTTCTCCGGGGAGCTGTTTTTT
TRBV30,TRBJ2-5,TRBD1,CAWRPGQGAEETQYF,TGTGCCTGGAGGCCCGGACAGGGGGCGGAGGAGACCCAGTACTTC
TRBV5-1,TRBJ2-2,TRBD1,CASSRDRAHTGELFF,TGCGCCAGCAGCCGGGACAGGGCGCACACCGGGGAGCTGTTTTTT
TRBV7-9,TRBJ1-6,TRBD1,CASSSPGTGDVPLHF,TGTGCCAGCAGCTCACCCGGGACAGGTGACGTCCCCCTCCACTTT
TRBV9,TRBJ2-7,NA,CASSVVAEAYEQYF,TGTGCCAGCAGCGTAGTGGCAGAGGCCTACGAGCAGTACTTC
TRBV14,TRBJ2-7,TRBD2,CASSRPGGRSYEQYF,TGTGCCAGCAGCCGTCCGGGGGGGCGTAGCTACGAGCAGTACTTC
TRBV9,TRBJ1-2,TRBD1,CASSAGTGEGGYTF,TGTGCCAGCAGCGCAGGGACAGGGGAAGGTGGCTACACCTTC
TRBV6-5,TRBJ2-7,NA,CASSYGRDSYEQYF,TGTGCCAGCAGTTACGGCAGGGACTCCTACGAGCAGTACTTC
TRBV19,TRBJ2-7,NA,CASSIPPNEQYF,TGTGCCAGTAGTATCCCCCCTAACGAGCAGTACTTC
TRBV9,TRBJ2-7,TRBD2,CASSVDASGSFYEQYF,TGTGCCAGCAGCGTAGACGCTAGCGGGAGTTTTTACGAGCAGTACTTC
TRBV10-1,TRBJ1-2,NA,CASSESLLDSSLNGYTF,TGCGCCAGCAGTGAGTCTCTCTTGGACAGCTCATTAAATGGCTACACCTTC
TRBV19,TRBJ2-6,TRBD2,CASSVLAGSGANVLTF,TGTGCCAGTAGTGTACTAGCGGGATCTGGGGCCAACGTCCTGACTTTC
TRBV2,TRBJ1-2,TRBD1,CASSAGQGRPVHGYTF,TGTGCCAGCAGTGCCGGACAGGGGCGTCCGGTACATGGCTACACCTTC
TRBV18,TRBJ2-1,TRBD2,CASSPGTSGNEQFF,TGTGCCAGCTCACCAGGGACTAGCGGAAATGAGCAGTTCTTC
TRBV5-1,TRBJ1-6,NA,CASSLDSPNSPLHF,TGCGCCAGCAGCTTGGACAGCCCCAATTCACCCCTCCACTTT
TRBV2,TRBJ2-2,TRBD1,CASSGQGANTGELFF,TGTGCCAGCAGTGGACAGGGTGCGAACACCGGGGAGCTGTTTTTT
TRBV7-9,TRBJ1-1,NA,CASNGGKNTEAFF,TGTGCCAGCAATGGGGGGAAGAACACTGAAGCTTTCTTT
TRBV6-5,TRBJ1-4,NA,CASSPGFGNEKLFF,TGTGCCAGCAGTCCAGGGTTCGGGAATGAAAAACTGTTTTTT
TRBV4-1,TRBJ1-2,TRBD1,CASSQVGGSVYGYTF,TGCGCCAGCAGCCAAGTAGGGGGCTCCGTCTATGGCTACACCTTC
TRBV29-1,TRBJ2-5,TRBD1,CSVNRGTPFMETQYF,TGCAGCGTTAACAGGGGAACCCCCTTCATGGAGACCCAGTACTTC
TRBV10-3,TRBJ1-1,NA,CAISAGGTEAFF,TGTGCCATCAGTGCGGGGGGGACTGAAGCTTTCTTT
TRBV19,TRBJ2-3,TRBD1,CASSPLDRGLGDTQYF,TGTGCCAGTAGTCCGCTAGACAGGGGGCTCGGAGATACGCAGTATTTT
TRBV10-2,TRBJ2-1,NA,CASSPSGDRPYNEQFF,TGCGCCAGCAGTCCGAGCGGAGACCGCCCCTACAATGAGCAGTTCTTC
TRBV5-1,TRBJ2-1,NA,CASSFPSGGPNNEQFF,TGCGCCAGCAGCTTTCCAAGCGGAGGTCCCAACAATGAGCAGTTCTTC
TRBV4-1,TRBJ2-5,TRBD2,CASSQGTSGGQETQYF,TGCGCCAGCAGCCAAGGGACTAGCGGGGGGCAAGAGACCCAGTACTTC
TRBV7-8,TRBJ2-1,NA,CASLEGVLSYNEQFF,TGTGCCAGCCTTGAGGGGGTCCTCTCCTACAATGAGCAGTTCTTC
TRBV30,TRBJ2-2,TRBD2,CAWNIAGKTGELFF,TGTGCCTGGAACATAGCGGGGAAAACCGGGGAGCTGTTTTTT
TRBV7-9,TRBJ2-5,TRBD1,CASRTGGQGIPQYF,TGTGCCAGCCGAACCGGCGGACAGGGGATTCCCCAGTACTTC
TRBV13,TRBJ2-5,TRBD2,CASSPWGLGNFGRETQYF,TGTGCCAGCAGCCCCTGGGGACTAGGGAACTTTGGGCGGGAGACCCAGTACTTC
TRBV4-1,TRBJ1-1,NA,CASSQGQSNTEAFF,TGCGCCAGCAGCCAAGGACAATCGAACACTGAAGCTTTCTTT
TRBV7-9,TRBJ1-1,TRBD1,CASSPGQGPTEALF,TGTGCCAGCAGCCCCGGACAGGGTCCGACTGAAGCTCTCTTT
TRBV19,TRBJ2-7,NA,CASTSDTNYEQYF,TGTGCCAGTACCTCAGACACGAACTACGAGCAGTACTTC
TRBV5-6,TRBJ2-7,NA,CASSFGLELNYEQYF,TGTGCCAGCAGCTTTGGTCTAGAGCTTAACTACGAGCAGTACTTC
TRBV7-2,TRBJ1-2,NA,CASSLTRTGYGYTF,TGTGCCAGCAGCCTTACTCGAACGGGCTATGGCTACACCTTC
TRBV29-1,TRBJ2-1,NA,CSVLRGILPNNEQFF,TGCAGCGTCCTTAGGGGCATCCTGCCCAACAATGAGCAGTTCTTC
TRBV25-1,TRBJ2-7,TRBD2,CASRGGSSYEQYF,TGTGCCAGCAGGGGGGGGAGCTCCTACGAGCAGTACTTC
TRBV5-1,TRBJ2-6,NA,CASSPEGSGANVLTF,TGCGCCAGCAGCCCGGAGGGATCTGGGGCCAACGTCCTGACTTTC
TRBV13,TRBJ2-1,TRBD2,CASSPQKGGEQFF,TGTGCCAGCAGCCCCCAGAAGGGAGGGGAGCAGTTCTTC
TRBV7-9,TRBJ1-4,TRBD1,CASSPDRGTNEKLFF,TGTGCCAGCAGCCCGGACAGGGGGACTAATGAAAAACTGTTTTTT
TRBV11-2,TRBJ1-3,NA,CASSRGLGNTIYF,TGTGCCAGCAGCCGTGGGCTGGGAAACACCATATATTTT
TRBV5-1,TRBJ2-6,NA,CASSLTYSGANVLTF,TGCGCCAGCAGCTTGACGTACTCTGGGGCCAACGTCCTAACTTTC
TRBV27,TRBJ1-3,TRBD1,CASSFDRAAGNTIYF,TGTGCCAGCAGTTTTGACAGGGCGGCCGGAAACACCATATATTTT
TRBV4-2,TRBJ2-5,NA,CASSQDRTVPPPETQYF,TGTGCCAGCAGCCAAGATAGAACAGTACCTCCTCCGGAGACCCAGTACTTC
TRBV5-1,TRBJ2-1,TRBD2,CASSGRVFKGPYNEQFF,TGCGCCAGCAGCGGGAGGGTCTTTAAGGGACCCTACAATGAGCAGTTCTTC